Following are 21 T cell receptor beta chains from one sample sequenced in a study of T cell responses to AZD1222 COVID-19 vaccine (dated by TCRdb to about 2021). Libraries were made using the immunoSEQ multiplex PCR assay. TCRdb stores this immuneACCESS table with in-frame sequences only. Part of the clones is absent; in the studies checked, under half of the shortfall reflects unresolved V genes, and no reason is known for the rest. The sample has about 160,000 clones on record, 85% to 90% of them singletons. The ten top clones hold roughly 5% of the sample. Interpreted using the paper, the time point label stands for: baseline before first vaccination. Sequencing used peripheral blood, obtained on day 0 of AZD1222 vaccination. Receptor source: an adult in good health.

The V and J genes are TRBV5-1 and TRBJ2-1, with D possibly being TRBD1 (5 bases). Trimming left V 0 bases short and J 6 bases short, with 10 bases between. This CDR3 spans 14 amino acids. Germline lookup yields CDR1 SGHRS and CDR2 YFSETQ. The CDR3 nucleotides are TGCGCCAGCAGCTTGGAAGGGGTTTTCAATGAGCAGTTCTTC. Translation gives CASSLEGVFNEQFF.

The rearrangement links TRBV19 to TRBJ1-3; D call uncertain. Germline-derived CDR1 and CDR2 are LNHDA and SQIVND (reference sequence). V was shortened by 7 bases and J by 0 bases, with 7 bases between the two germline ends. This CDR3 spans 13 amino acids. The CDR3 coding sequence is TGTGCCAGTAACAGCTACTCTGGAAACACCATATATTTT. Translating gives CASNSYSGNTIYF.

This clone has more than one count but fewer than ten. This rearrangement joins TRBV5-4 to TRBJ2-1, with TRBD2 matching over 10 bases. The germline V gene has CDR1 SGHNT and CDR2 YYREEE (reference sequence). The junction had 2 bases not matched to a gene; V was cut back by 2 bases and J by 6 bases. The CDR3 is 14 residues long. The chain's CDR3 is CASSLAGGGNEQFF. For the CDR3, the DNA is TGTGCCAGCAGCTTAGCGGGAGGGGGCAATGAGCAGTTCTTC.

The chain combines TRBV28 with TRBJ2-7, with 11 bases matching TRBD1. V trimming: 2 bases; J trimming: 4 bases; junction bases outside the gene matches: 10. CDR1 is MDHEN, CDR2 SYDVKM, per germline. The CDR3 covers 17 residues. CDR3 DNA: TGTGCCAGCAGTTTACTCATTGGACAGGGGGCAGCGTACGAGCAGTACTTC. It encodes CASSLLIGQGAAYEQYF.

Written as DNA, the CDR3 is TGTGCCAGCTCACCCCAGGGGCTGGGGGAGACCCAGTACTTC. It specifies CASSPQGLGETQYF. The chain recombines TRBV7-9 with TRBJ2-5, with D tentatively TRBD1 (6 bases). Germline V CDR1 and CDR2: SEHNR, FQNEAQ (reference sequence). V was clipped by 8 bases and J by 5 bases, with 18 bases between them. There are 14 residues in the CDR3.

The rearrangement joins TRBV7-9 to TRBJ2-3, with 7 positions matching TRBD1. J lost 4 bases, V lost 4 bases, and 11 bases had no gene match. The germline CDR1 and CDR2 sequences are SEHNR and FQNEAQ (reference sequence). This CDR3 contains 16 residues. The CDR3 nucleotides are TGTGCCAGCAGCTATACAGACAGGGTCGGCGCAGATACGCAGTATTTT. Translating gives CASSYTDRVGADTQYF.

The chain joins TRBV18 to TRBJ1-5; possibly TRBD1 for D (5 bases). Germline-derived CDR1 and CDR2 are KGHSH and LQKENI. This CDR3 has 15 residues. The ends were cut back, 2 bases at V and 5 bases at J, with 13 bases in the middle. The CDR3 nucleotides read TGTGCCAGCTCACCAAACCTAGGGGTGGATCAGCCCCAGCATTTT. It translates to CASSPNLGVDQPQHF.

The chain's CDR3 is CSVGRDRGSEQYF. The CDR3 DNA is TGCAGCGTCGGCCGGGACAGGGGGAGTGAGCAGTACTTC. The gene calls are TRBV29-1 and TRBJ2-7, with 11 bases fitting TRBD1. The V and J ends lost 6 bases and 7 bases, in that order; junction bases with no gene match: 8. Germline loops: CDR1 SQVTM, CDR2 ANQGSEA. There are 13 residues in the CDR3.

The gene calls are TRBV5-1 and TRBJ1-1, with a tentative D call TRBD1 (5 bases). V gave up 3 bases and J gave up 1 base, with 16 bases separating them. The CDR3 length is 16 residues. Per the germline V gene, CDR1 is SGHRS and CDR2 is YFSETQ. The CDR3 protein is CASSSTTGEANTEAFF. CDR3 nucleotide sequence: TGCGCCAGCAGCTCCACTACGGGGGAAGCGAACACTGAAGCTTTCTTT.

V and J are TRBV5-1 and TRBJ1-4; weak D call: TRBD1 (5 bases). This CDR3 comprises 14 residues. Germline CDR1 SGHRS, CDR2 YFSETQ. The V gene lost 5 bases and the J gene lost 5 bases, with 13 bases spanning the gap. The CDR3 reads CASRGETFNEKLFF. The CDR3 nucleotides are TGCGCCAGCAGAGGGGAGACCTTCAATGAAAAACTGTTTTTT.

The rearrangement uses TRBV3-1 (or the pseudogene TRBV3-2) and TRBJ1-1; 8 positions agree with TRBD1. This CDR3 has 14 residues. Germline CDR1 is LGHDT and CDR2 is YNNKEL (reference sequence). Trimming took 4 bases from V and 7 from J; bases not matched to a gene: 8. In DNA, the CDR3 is TGTGCCAGCAGCCTCCTAAAGGACAGGGTTGAAGCTTTCTTT. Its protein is CASSLLKDRVEAFF.

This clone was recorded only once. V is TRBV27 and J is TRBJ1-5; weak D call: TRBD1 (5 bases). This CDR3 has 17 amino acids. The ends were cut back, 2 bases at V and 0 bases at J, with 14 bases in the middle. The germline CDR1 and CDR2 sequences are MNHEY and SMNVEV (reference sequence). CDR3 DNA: TGTGCCAGCAGTTTAAGGTCGGACACATATAGCAATCAGCCCCAGCATTTT. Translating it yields CASSLRSDTYSNQPQHF.

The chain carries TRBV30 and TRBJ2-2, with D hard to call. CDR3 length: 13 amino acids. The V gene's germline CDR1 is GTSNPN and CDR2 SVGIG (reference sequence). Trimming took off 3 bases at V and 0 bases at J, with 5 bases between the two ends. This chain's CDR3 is CAWRQSNTGELFF. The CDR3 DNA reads TGTGCCTGGAGACAGTCGAACACCGGGGAGCTGTTTTTT.

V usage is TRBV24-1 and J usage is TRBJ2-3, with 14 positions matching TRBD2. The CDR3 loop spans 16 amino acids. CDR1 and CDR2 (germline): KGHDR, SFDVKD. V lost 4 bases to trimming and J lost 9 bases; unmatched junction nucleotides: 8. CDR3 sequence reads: CATSDSGLAGVSTQYF. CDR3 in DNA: TGTGCCACCAGTGACTCGGGACTAGCGGGAGTCTCGACGCAGTATTTT.

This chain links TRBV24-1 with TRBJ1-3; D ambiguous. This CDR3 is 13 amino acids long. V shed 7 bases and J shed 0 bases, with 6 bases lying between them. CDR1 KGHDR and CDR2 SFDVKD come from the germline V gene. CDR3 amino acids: CATSRNSGNTIYF. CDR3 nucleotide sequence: TGTGCCACCAGCCGGAACTCTGGAAACACCATATATTTT.

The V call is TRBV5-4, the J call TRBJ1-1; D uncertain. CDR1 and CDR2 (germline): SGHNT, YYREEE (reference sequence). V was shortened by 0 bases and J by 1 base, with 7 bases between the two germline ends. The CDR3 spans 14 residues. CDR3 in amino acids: CASSLGITNTEAFF. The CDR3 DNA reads TGTGCCAGCAGCTTGGGGATAACGAACACTGAAGCTTTCTTT.

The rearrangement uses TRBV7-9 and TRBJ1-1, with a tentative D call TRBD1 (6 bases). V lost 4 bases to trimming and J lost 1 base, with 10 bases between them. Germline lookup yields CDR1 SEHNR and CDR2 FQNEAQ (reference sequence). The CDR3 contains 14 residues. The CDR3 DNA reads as TGTGCCAGCAGCTATGGGGGCTCGAACACTGAAGCTTTCTTT. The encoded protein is CASSYGGSNTEAFF.

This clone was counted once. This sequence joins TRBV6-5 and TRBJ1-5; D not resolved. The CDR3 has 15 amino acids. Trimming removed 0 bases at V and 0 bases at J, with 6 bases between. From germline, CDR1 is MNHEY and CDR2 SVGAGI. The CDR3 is CASSYSFSSNQPQHF. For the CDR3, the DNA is TGTGCCAGCAGTTACTCGTTTAGTAGCAATCAGCCCCAGCATTTT.

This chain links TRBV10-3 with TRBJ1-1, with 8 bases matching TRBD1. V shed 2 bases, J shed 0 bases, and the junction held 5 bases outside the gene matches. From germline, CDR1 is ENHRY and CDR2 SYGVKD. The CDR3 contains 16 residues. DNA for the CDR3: TGTGCCATCAGTGAGCGGAGACAGGGGATGAACACTGAAGCTTTCTTT. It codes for CAISERRQGMNTEAFF.

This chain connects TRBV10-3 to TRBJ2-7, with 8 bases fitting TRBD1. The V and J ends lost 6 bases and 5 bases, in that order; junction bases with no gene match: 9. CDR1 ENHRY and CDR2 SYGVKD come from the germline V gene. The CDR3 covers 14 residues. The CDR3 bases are TGTGCCATCAGCTTCCAGGGGGCGTTGAACGAGCAGTACTTC. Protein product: CAISFQGALNEQYF.

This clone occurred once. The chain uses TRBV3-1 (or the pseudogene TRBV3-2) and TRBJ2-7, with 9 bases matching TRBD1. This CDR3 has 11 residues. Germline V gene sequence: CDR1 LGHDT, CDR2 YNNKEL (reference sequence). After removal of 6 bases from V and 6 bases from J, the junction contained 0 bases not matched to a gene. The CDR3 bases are TGTGCCAGCAGGACAGGGGGCGAGCAGTACTTC. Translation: CASRTGGEQYF.